This T cell receptor beta chain was obtained from a study of healthy donors' naive CD4 and CD8 T cells. Study-level background: All functional IMGT TCR alpha variants were covered by new primers.

This clonotype turned up a few times. Its antigen is unidentified. Study findings and constraints: Alpha and beta chains were sequenced in bulk without pairing.

Trimming stripped 0 bases from V and 7 bases from J, with 6 bases between. Germline V gene data show CDR1 as MNHNY and CDR2 as SVGAGI (reference sequence). The CDR3 covers 12 residues. CD4+CD8-CD45RO-CD45RA+ cells were naive CD4+; CD8+CD4-CD45RA+CD27bright cells were naive CD8+. Starting from about 0.45 ug of total RNA, TCR libraries were made with linear amplification. TCRdb re-derived calls from the reads in MiXCR, one entry per CDR3 protein. The sample carries approximately 180,000 distinct CDR3 sequences, about 70% recorded once. The sequence was obtained from a pool of human donors in good health; the sample pools cells from several healthy donors. The chain combines TRBV6-6 with TRBJ1-1, with D tentatively TRBD1 (5 bases). Source material: naive CD4+ and CD8+ T cells sorted from blood, pooled from several donors. CDR3 nucleotides: TGTGCCAGCAGTTACTCGACAGATGAAGCTTTCTTT. Protein sequence: CASSYSTDEAFF.